These 29 T cell receptor beta chains were all obtained from the same sample, sequenced in a study of blood T cell repertoires in COVID-19. The repertoire was sequenced with immunoSEQ multiplex PCR; TCRdb's copy has only in-frame clones and lacks some. This table has some 240,000 clones, roughly nine tenths appearing once. Sequences were obtained from peripheral blood. The origin of the receptors is a man in his fifties or sixties who had recovered from COVID-19.

The chain uses TRBV3-1 (or the pseudogene TRBV3-2) and TRBJ1-5, with 9 bases matching TRBD1. This CDR3 is built from 17 residues. V dropped 3 bases and J dropped 1; count of bases not matched to a gene: 7. Looked up from germline, CDR1 is LGHDT and CDR2 is YNNKEL (reference sequence). This CDR3 is CASSQTTGTGSNQPQHF. The CDR3, as DNA: TGTGCCAGCAGCCAGACGACCGGGACAGGGAGCAATCAGCCCCAGCATTTT.

The chain couples TRBV12-5 to TRBJ2-7, with 10 bases identical to TRBD1. The CDR3 is made up of 16 amino acids. Germline V lookup: CDR1 LGHNT, CDR2 FRNRAP. The J segment lost 5 bases and the V segment lost 2 bases, leaving 9 bases of the junction unmatched. The CDR3 spells CASGLQTGGVVHEQYF. The CDR3 DNA is TGTGCTAGTGGTTTGCAGACAGGGGGCGTCGTCCACGAGCAGTACTTC.

In this sample, this clone turned up a few times. V is TRBV29-1 and J is TRBJ1-2; D is possibly TRBD1 (5 bases). This CDR3 spans 12 amino acids. The V end was cut by 6 bases, the J end by 5 bases, with 13 bases between. Germline-derived CDR1 and CDR2 are SQVTM and ANQGSEA. CDR3 sequence (DNA): TGCAGCGTCGAGGGACTGTCATATGGCTACACCTTC. This sequence encodes CSVEGLSYGYTF.

The chain joins TRBV5-1 to TRBJ1-3; no firm D call. Germline assignment: CDR1 SGHRS and CDR2 YFSETQ. The CDR3 has 13 amino acids. V was cut by 4 bases and J by 4 bases, with 9 bases left in between. In DNA, the CDR3 is TGCGCCAGCAGCGGACTTACCGGAAACACCATATATTTT. Amino acid sequence: CASSGLTGNTIYF.

This sequence joins TRBV5-1 and TRBJ1-4, with D unclear. Trimming cost V 4 bases and J 10 bases, with 17 bases left between them. Germline lookup yields CDR1 SGHRS and CDR2 YFSETQ. CDR3 length equals 14 residues. CDR3 loop: CASSPAAMGGKLFF. CDR3 nucleotide sequence: TGCGCCAGCAGCCCAGCGGCCATGGGAGGAAAACTGTTTTTT. The entire variable domain, with the rest obtained from reference TRBV5-1 and TRBJ1-4, is as follows: KAGVTQTPRYLIKTRGQQVTLSCSPISGHRSVSWYQQTPGQGLQFLFEYFSETQRNKGNFPGRFSGRQFSNSRSEMNVSTLELGDSALYLCASSPAAMGGKLFFGSGTQLSVL.

The genes are TRBV7-4 and TRBJ1-4; D perhaps matches TRBD1 (6 bases). Germline lookup yields CDR1 SGHVT and CDR2 SQSDAQ. V was pared by 5 bases and J by 8 bases, with 33 bases between. The CDR3 runs 20 residues. CDR3 protein: CASSPGRGAAGLTSWEKLFF. The CDR3 DNA reads TGTGCCAGCAGCCCGGGGAGGGGGGCTGCGGGACTAACTTCGTGGGAAAAACTGTTTTTT.

The chain carries TRBV2 and TRBJ2-5; 9 bases are shared with TRBD2. The V segment lost 4 bases and the J segment 5 bases; nucleotides outside the gene matches: 5. CDR1 and CDR2 from the germline V gene are SNHLY and FYNNEI. The CDR3 loop spans 14 amino acids. CDR3 sequence: CASSGGGGRETQYF. CDR3 DNA: TGTGCCAGCAGTGGCGGGGGGGGCCGGGAGACCCAGTACTTC. Complete variable domain (other parts from reference TRBV2 and TRBJ2-5): EPEVTQTPSHQVTQMGQEVILRCVPISNHLYFYWYRQILGQKVEFLVSFYNNEISEKSEIFDDQFSVERPDGSNFTLKIRSTKLEDSAMYFCASSGGGGRETQYFGPGTRLLVL.

The chain combines TRBV7-2 with TRBJ2-3; 15 bases line up with TRBD2. V was pared by 8 bases and J by 6 bases, with 6 bases of the junction left unmatched. Germline V gene lookup returns CDR1 SGHTA and CDR2 FQGNSA. This CDR3 region has 15 residues. CDR3 region: CASRPGTSGRDTQYF. The CDR3 nucleotides are TGTGCCAGCCGGCCCGGGACTAGCGGGAGGGATACGCAGTATTTT.

The chain is built from TRBV7-2 and TRBJ2-1; 7 nucleotides agree with TRBD2. V shed 1 base, J shed 5 bases, and the junction held 2 bases outside the gene matches. CDR1 is SGHTA, CDR2 FQGNSA, per germline. The CDR3 has 14 residues. The CDR3 spells CASSLGLAHNEQFF. As DNA, the CDR3 is TGTGCCAGCAGCTTAGGACTAGCACACAATGAGCAGTTCTTC.

The CDR3 loop reads CASSSSGSNIQYF. CDR3 in DNA: TGTGCCAGTAGTAGCAGCGGGAGTAACATTCAGTACTTC. The chain combines TRBV19 with TRBJ2-4, with 8 bases identical to TRBD2. Germline V gene sequence: CDR1 LNHDA, CDR2 SQIVND (reference sequence). V gave up 4 bases and J gave up 7 bases; unmatched junction bases: 3. The CDR3 extends over 13 amino acids.

The V gene is TRBV5-1, the J gene TRBJ2-1; TRBD1 might be the D (6 bases). The germline V and J ends were trimmed by 3 bases and 2 bases, with 15 bases remaining between them. Germline CDR1 is SGHRS and CDR2 is YFSETQ. The CDR3 runs 16 residues. The CDR3 sequence is CASSWLQGRTYNEQFF. The CDR3 DNA is TGCGCCAGCAGCTGGCTACAGGGTCGTACCTACAATGAGCAGTTCTTC.

This chain joins TRBV27 and TRBJ1-2; the match to TRBD1 covers 7 bases. Germline CDR1 reads MNHEY; CDR2 reads SMNVEV (reference sequence). Trimming took 5 bases from V and 7 from J; bases not matched to a gene: 4. This CDR3 contains 12 residues. CDR3 nucleotides: TGTGCCAGCAGTGCAGGGGGAAGTGGCTACACCTTC. Translating gives CASSAGGSGYTF.

This chain uses TRBV18 with TRBJ2-3; 8 nucleotides line up with TRBD1. V lost 4 bases to trimming and J lost 4 bases; unmatched junction nucleotides: 1. Germline V lookup: CDR1 KGHSH, CDR2 LQKENI. The CDR3 loop spans 13 amino acids. The CDR3, as DNA: TGTGCCAGCTCACTGGACAGGGCAGATACGCAGTATTTT. Translating gives CASSLDRADTQYF.

This sequence joins TRBV7-9 and TRBJ2-4; 8 positions agree with TRBD1. V was clipped by 2 bases and J by 8 bases; unmatched bases: 8. CDR1 is SEHNR and CDR2 is FQNEAQ in the germline V gene (reference sequence). The CDR3 runs to 15 residues. The CDR3 DNA follows: TGTGCCAGCAGCTTATCAGGGGGCAGGAGTGACATTCAGTACTTC. This codes for CASSLSGGRSDIQYF.

This clone appeared a single time. The gene calls are TRBV4-3 and TRBJ2-2; 13 nucleotides line up with TRBD2. Germline CDR1 is LGHNA and CDR2 is YSLEER. J lost 7 bases, V lost 0 bases, and 5 bases had no gene match. The length of the CDR3 is 17 residues. The CDR3 sequence is CASSQDKTSGRGGELFF. In nucleotides, the CDR3 is TGCGCCAGCAGCCAAGATAAAACTAGCGGGAGGGGCGGGGAGCTGTTTTTT.

The chain has TRBV5-4 and TRBJ1-4; a possible D gene is TRBD1 (5 bases). The V end was cut by 0 bases, the J end by 9 bases, with 15 bases between. From germline, CDR1 is SGHNT and CDR2 YYREEE (reference sequence). The CDR3 spans 15 residues. DNA for the CDR3: TGTGCCAGCAGCTTGGGGGGAGGGGAAGCGAAAAAACTGTTTTTT. This gives the protein CASSLGGGEAKKLFF.

The chain carries TRBV2 and TRBJ1-4; D might be TRBD1 (6 bases). This CDR3 region has 15 residues. The ends were cut back, 2 bases at V and 7 bases at J, with 14 bases in the middle. Germline CDR1 SNHLY, CDR2 FYNNEI. The CDR3 reads CASSEWPADSEKLFF. The CDR3 region has the DNA TGTGCCAGCAGTGAATGGCCCGCGGACAGTGAAAAACTGTTTTTT.

V gene TRBV7-9 combines with J gene TRBJ1-1; no clear D gene. V lost 5 bases and J lost 8, with 12 bases in between. The CDR3 totals 12 residues. The germline V gene encodes CDR1 SEHNR and CDR2 FQNEAQ (reference sequence). The CDR3 region is CASSPGGSEAFF. In DNA, the CDR3 is TGTGCCAGCAGCCCCGGAGGCTCCGAAGCTTTCTTT.

This CDR3 is CASSPPIPTEAFF. DNA of the CDR3: TGTGCCAGCAGCCCCCCTATCCCCACTGAAGCTTTCTTT. The chain recombines TRBV13 with TRBJ1-1, with D hard to call. Germline values: CDR1 PRHDT, CDR2 FYEKMQ (reference sequence). The germline V and J ends were trimmed by 5 bases and 4 bases, with 11 bases remaining between them. The CDR3 contains 13 residues.

This chain uses TRBV25-1 with TRBJ1-2, with D possibly TRBD1 on 6 matching bases. Germline CDR1 is MGHDK and CDR2 is SYGVNS. Trimming stripped 3 bases from V and 8 bases from J, with 13 bases between. There are 13 residues in the CDR3. The CDR3 coding sequence is TGTGCCAGCAGTGAGGGGGCAGGCGTCGGCTACACCTTC. It specifies CASSEGAGVGYTF.

V and J are TRBV12-3 or TRBV12-4 and TRBJ1-2; 7 nucleotides agree with TRBD1. The CDR3 runs to 13 residues. V trimming: 5 bases; J trimming: 6 bases; junction bases outside the gene matches: 6. The CDR3: CASSLRGNNGYTF. CDR3 DNA: TGTGCCAGCAGTCTCAGGGGGAATAATGGCTACACCTTC.

The chain links TRBV10-2 to TRBJ2-7, with 11 positions matching TRBD2. Germline values: CDR1 WSHSY, CDR2 SAAADI. J gave up 7 bases and V 2 bases, and 4 bases lay outside the gene matches. The CDR3 is made up of 14 amino acids. The CDR3 here is CASSEVAGGPEQYF. CDR3 nucleotides: TGCGCCAGCAGTGAGGTAGCGGGGGGGCCTGAGCAGTACTTC.

This chain links TRBV7-3 with TRBJ1-6, with unresolved D. Trimming took off 2 bases at V and 4 bases at J, with 6 bases between the two ends. The CDR3 consists of 14 residues. From germline, CDR1 is SGHTA and CDR2 FQGTGA. The CDR3: CASSLGGYNSPLHF. The CDR3 DNA reads as TGTGCCAGCAGCTTAGGAGGGTATAATTCACCCCTCCACTTT.

The J gene is TRBJ2-7, the V gene TRBV15; 7 bases line up with TRBD2. Germline V gene sequence: CDR1 LNHNV, CDR2 YYDKDF (reference sequence). The J segment lost 4 bases and the V segment lost 0 bases, leaving 15 bases of the junction unmatched. The CDR3 is 18 amino acids. The DNA of the CDR3 is TGTGCCACCAGCAGAGATCCCCCCTTCAGCGGGAAGAATTACGAGCAGTACTTC. Translated, it gives CATSRDPPFSGKNYEQYF.

This chain joins TRBV5-1 and TRBJ2-2, with D unresolved. CDR3 size: 16 residues. Per the germline V gene, CDR1 is SGHRS and CDR2 is YFSETQ. Trimming took 0 bases from V and 2 from J, leaving 11 bases between them. Written as DNA, the CDR3 is TGCGCCAGCAGCTTGGGCCAGGCGCGTAACACCGGGGAGCTGTTTTTT. Amino acid sequence: CASSLGQARNTGELFF.

This chain connects TRBV7-8 to TRBJ2-5; TRBD2 might be the D (6 bases). Germline V gene lookup returns CDR1 SGHVS and CDR2 FQNEAQ. There are 14 residues in the CDR3. With 10 bases removed from V and 1 base from J, the gap between germline ends came to 16 bases. CDR3 in amino acids: CAIGGKGPQETQYF. For the CDR3, the DNA is TGTGCCATTGGAGGGAAAGGGCCCCAAGAGACCCAGTACTTC.

The chain combines TRBV6-5 with TRBJ2-7, with a weak D call TRBD2 (5 bases). V was shortened by 5 bases and J by 0 bases, with 14 bases between the two germline ends. The V gene's germline CDR1 is MNHEY and CDR2 SVGAGI. The CDR3 spans 15 residues. CDR3 DNA sequence: TGTGCCAGCAGTCGGACGGGAACAAGCTCCTACGAGCAGTACTTC. Amino acids: CASSRTGTSSYEQYF.

V and J are TRBV5-4 and TRBJ2-7, with a tentative D call TRBD1 (5 bases). Germline loops: CDR1 SGHNT, CDR2 YYREEE (reference sequence). V was shortened by 2 bases and J by 1 base, with 10 bases between the two germline ends. The CDR3 has 14 amino acids. The CDR3 region is CASSFDRSSYEQYF. CDR3 nucleotide sequence: TGTGCCAGCAGCTTTGACAGATCTTCCTACGAGCAGTACTTC.

The chain combines TRBV19 with TRBJ2-2, with 7 bases lining up with TRBD1. The CDR3 consists of 15 residues. Germline V lookup: CDR1 LNHDA, CDR2 SQIVND (reference sequence). V lost 4 bases to trimming and J lost 8 bases; unmatched junction nucleotides: 10. This CDR3 is CASSRTGASAGELFF. The CDR3 DNA sequence: TGTGCCAGTAGTAGAACAGGGGCCTCTGCGGGGGAGCTGTTTTTT.